The T cell receptor beta chain under discussion was sequenced for a study of cytomegalovirus exposure and HLA in healthy donors. Study-wide context: Both the approximately 120 validation repertoires and the approximately 700 first-cohort repertoires used the same platform, as reported by a later analysis. General study results and limits: Under in vitro conditions, three CMV-associated chains were confirmed as specific for CMV antigens. More than 150 TCR beta chains were listed as cytomegalovirus-associated.

This clone was seen only once. Its antigen is as yet unknown. Germline CDR1 is SGHDT and CDR2 is YYEEEE. The CDR3 is 15 residues long. V dropped 2 bases and J dropped 0 bases, with 11 bases sitting between them. The donors were members of the validation cohort comprising some 120 subjects, separate from the roughly 670-subject first cohort. This table comes from immunoSEQ multiplex PCR, and its TCRdb copy is limited to in-frame clones, with some not included. The repertoire holds tens of thousands of clones, with roughly 95% as singletons. The genes are TRBV5-6 and TRBJ1-1; no clear D. The specimen was PBMCs. The receptor was derived from a woman aged 18-30 years in good health and CMV-seropositive. The CDR3 loop is CASSFRRSMNTEAFF. Here the CDR3 DNA reads TGTGCCAGCAGCTTTAGACGGAGCATGAACACTGAAGCTTTCTTT.